Presented here are 10 T cell receptor beta chains from one specimen sequenced in a study of CD8+ T cells in alopecia areata (dated by TCRdb to between 2018 and 2020). The intended sense of this specimen's time point label: baseline before oral tofacitinib. Libraries were built with the immunoSEQ multiplex PCR assay. For TCR sequencing, RNA was extracted from every sample and reverse transcribed into cDNA to serve as template. TCRdb limited this immuneACCESS table to in-frame rearrangements with V and J called. A share of clones is missing; checked studies link under half to unresolved V genes, and the rest is unexplained. Within this sample are under 250,000 clones, with roughly 57% of them counted one time only. The leading ten clones occupy more than 0.4% of the sample. Sequencing was performed on CD4+ T cells sorted from blood, taken at week 0. The receptor source for this set is a human donor with alopecia areata.

This clone was observed a few times. The chain joins TRBV30 to TRBJ1-1, with D perhaps TRBD1 (6 bases). The germline gives CDR1 GTSNPN, CDR2 SVGIG (reference sequence). This CDR3 contains 12 residues. The V end was cut by 5 bases, the J end by 9 bases, with 16 bases between. The CDR3: CAWAWDRDKAFF. CDR3 nucleotides: TGTGCCTGGGCATGGGATCGGGACAAAGCTTTCTTT.

In this sample, this clone turned up a few times. The chain joins TRBV7-9 to TRBJ2-7; D is possibly TRBD1 or TRBD2 (5 bases each). The CDR3 runs 14 residues. Germline loops: CDR1 SEHNR, CDR2 FQNEAQ (reference sequence). The V end was cut by 5 bases, the J end by 3 bases, with 14 bases between. The CDR3 is CASSGDGTLYEQYF. CDR3 nucleotides: TGTGCCAGCAGCGGGGACGGAACCCTCTACGAGCAGTACTTC.

The chain joins TRBV7-2 to TRBJ2-1; 7 bases are shared with TRBD1. Trimming at V came to 4 bases and at J to 7 bases, leaving 4 bases not matched to a gene. The CDR3 extends over 13 amino acids. Germline V gene lookup returns CDR1 SGHTA and CDR2 FQGNSA. The CDR3: CASSSYRGNEQFF. Written as DNA, the CDR3 is TGTGCCAGCAGCTCTTACAGGGGTAATGAGCAGTTCTTC.

The rearrangement uses TRBV11-2 and TRBJ2-1, with no clear D. Trimming shortened V by 6 bases and J by 5 bases, and 5 bases separated the two germline ends. The germline gives CDR1 SGHAT, CDR2 FQNNGV. CDR3 length: 11 amino acids. CDR3 sequence: CASRMDNEQFF. CDR3 coding DNA: TGTGCCAGCAGAATGGACAATGAGCAGTTCTTC.

This clone was observed a handful of times. This sequence joins TRBV25-1 and TRBJ2-7, with 11 bases matching TRBD1. The CDR3 has 15 residues. Germline CDR1 reads MGHDK; CDR2 reads SYGVNS. After removal of 1 base from V and 3 bases from J, the junction contained 2 bases not matched to a gene. The CDR3 coding sequence is TGTGCCAGCAGTGAATGGGGGACAGGGGGCTACGAGCAGTACTTC. Protein sequence: CASSEWGTGGYEQYF.

The chain employs TRBV5-6 and TRBJ2-5; tentatively, D is TRBD1 (6 bases). Germline CDR1 reads SGHDT; CDR2 reads YYEEEE. This CDR3 has 15 residues. V was clipped by 0 bases and J by 2 bases, with 11 bases between them. The CDR3 spells CASSLGTGQQETQYF. CDR3 in DNA: TGTGCCAGCAGCTTGGGTACAGGGCAACAAGAGACCCAGTACTTC.

The chain couples TRBV6-5 to TRBJ2-1, with D perhaps matching TRBD2 (5 bases). CDR1 and CDR2 from the germline V gene are MNHEY and SVGAGI. Trimming removed 7 bases from V and 5 bases from J, with 9 bases in between. There are 12 residues in the CDR3. The DNA for the CDR3 is TGTGCCAGCAACCACGGGGACAATGAGCAGTTCTTC. Amino acids: CASNHGDNEQFF.

The V and J genes are TRBV25-1 and TRBJ2-1; the match to TRBD1 covers 8 bases. V trimming: 0 bases; J trimming: 6 bases; junction bases outside the gene matches: 10. This CDR3 has 17 residues. The V gene's germline CDR1 is MGHDK and CDR2 SYGVNS. DNA for the CDR3: TGTGCCAGCAGTGAATATATCAGTCAGGGGGCGCGCAATGAGCAGTTCTTC. Amino acid sequence: CASSEYISQGARNEQFF. Full variable domain (remainder filled in from reference TRBV25-1 and TRBJ2-1): EADIYQTPRYLVIGTGKKITLECSQTMGHDKMYWYQQDPGMELHLIHYSYGVNSTEKGDLSSESTVSRIRTEHFPLTLESARPSHTSQYLCASSEYISQGARNEQFFGPGTRLTVL.

In this sample, this clone turned up a few times. V and J are TRBV6-1 and TRBJ1-5; D perhaps matches TRBD1 (6 bases). The germline CDR1 and CDR2 sequences are MNHNS and SASEGT. With 6 bases removed from V and 0 bases from J, the gap between germline ends came to 12 bases. The CDR3 length is 15 residues. The CDR3 DNA follows: TGTGCCAGCAGATTACAGGGTTATAGCAATCAGCCCCAGCATTTT. Its protein product is CASRLQGYSNQPQHF.

This chain joins TRBV25-1 and TRBJ2-7, with D tentatively TRBD1 or TRBD2 (6 bases each). Trimming removed 1 base from V and 3 bases from J, with 13 bases in between. This CDR3 contains 15 residues. Germline V lookup: CDR1 MGHDK, CDR2 SYGVNS. CDR3 protein: CASSEFGGSFYEQYF. DNA for the CDR3: TGTGCCAGCAGTGAATTCGGGGGCAGCTTCTACGAGCAGTACTTC.